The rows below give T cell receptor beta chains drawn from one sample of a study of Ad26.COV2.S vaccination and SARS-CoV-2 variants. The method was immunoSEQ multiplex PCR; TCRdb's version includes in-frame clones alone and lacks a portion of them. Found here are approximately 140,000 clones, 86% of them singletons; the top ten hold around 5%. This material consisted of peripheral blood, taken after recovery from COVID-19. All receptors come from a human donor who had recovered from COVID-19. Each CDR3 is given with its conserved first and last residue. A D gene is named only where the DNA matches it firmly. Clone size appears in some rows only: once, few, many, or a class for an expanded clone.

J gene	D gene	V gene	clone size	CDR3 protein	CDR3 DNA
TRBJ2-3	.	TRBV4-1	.	CASSQPGRRTGLGGTDTQYF	TGCGCCAGCAGCCAACCAGGGCGCCGGACGGGGTTAGGCGGGACAGATACGCAGTATTTT
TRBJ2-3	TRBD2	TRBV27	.	CASSFGGVTDTQYF	TGTGCCAGCAGTTTCGGGGGGGTCACAGATACGCAGTATTTT
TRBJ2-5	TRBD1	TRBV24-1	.	CATSDFNYRDRDLQETQYF	TGTGCCACCAGTGATTTCAACTACCGGGACAGGGACTTGCAAGAGACCCAGTACTTC
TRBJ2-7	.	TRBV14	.	CASSQNNYEQYF	TGTGCCAGCAGTCAAAACAACTACGAGCAGTACTTC
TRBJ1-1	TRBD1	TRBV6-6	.	CASSYGRGHLNTEAFF	TGTGCCAGCAGTTACGGGAGGGGGCACCTCAACACTGAAGCTTTCTTT
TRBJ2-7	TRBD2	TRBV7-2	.	CASRGLGTYEQYF	TGTGCCAGTAGGGGACTAGGGACCTACGAGCAGTACTTC
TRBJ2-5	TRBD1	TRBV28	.	CASKGTVIYQETQYF	TGTGCCAGCAAAGGGACAGTTATTTACCAAGAGACCCAGTACTTC
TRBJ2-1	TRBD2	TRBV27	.	CASSMTGGPYNEQFF	TGTGCCAGCAGTATGACGGGGGGGCCTTACAATGAGCAGTTCTTC
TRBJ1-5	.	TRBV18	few	CASSRDSNQPQHF	TGTGCCAGCTCACGAGACAGCAATCAGCCCCAGCATTTT
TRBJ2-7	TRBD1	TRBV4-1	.	CASSQGQGFYEQYF	TGCGCCAGCAGCCAGGGACAGGGGTTCTACGAGCAGTACTTC
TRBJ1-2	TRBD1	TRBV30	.	CAWSVGGFGGYTF	TGTGCCTGGAGTGTAGGGGGCTTCGGGGGCTACACCTTC
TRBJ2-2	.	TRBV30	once	CAWTPTVAGELFF	TGTGCCTGGACCCCCACGGTGGCCGGGGAGCTGTTTTTT
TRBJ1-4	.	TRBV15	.	CATSRHSGVVTNEKLFF	TGTGCCACCAGCCGACACTCAGGGGTGGTAACTAATGAAAAACTGTTTTTT
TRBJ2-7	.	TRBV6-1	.	CASSEAREPAGHTYEQYF	TGTGCCAGCAGTGAAGCCAGAGAACCTGCGGGACATACCTACGAGCAGTACTTC
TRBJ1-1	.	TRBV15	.	CATSGRDGTEAFF	TGTGCCACCAGCGGCAGGGACGGCACTGAAGCTTTCTTT
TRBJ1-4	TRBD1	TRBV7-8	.	CASSLVAGGREKLFF	TGTGCCAGCAGCTTAGTGGCAGGGGGGCGGGAAAAACTGTTTTTT
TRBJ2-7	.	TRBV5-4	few	CASTGAPGDYEQYF	TGTGCCAGCACGGGGGCGCCCGGCGATTACGAGCAGTACTTC
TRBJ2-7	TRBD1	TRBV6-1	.	CASSELDRGFEQYF	TGTGCCAGCAGTGAACTGGACAGGGGTTTCGAGCAGTACTTC
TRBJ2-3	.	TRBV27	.	CASSFGGTSTDTQYF	TGTGCCAGCAGTTTTGGGGGGACTAGCACAGATACGCAGTATTTT
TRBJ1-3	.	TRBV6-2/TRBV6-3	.	CASSQIQGPDTIYF	TGTGCCAGCAGCCAAATCCAGGGTCCGGACACCATATATTTT
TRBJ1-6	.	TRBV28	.	CASSAGSYVSLHF	TGTGCCAGCAGTGCGGGGTCATACGTTTCCCTCCACTTT